This T cell receptor (beta chain) was profiled in a study of regulatory T cells in long-lasting Graves disease. Across the whole study: For a period under 3 months, newly diagnosed Graves' patients had taken antithyroid drugs.

Time point specified: newly diagnosed GD, antithyroid drugs for less than 3 months. Making the TCR library involved RNA that had been extracted from PBMCs. This clonotype was seen ten or more times. Combining iRepertoire HTBI primers with Arm-PCR of CDR3 regions, the authors built TCR beta libraries. One entry per CDR3 protein, called by TCRdb with MiXCR from the multiplex PCR reads. The table includes about 470,000 distinct CDR3 sequences, 14% to 15% detected once. These data were also reused for a study on T cells in Graves' hyperthyroidism and ophthalmopathy.

This receptor was taken from a woman in her twenties or thirties with Graves disease. The sample consisted of peripheral blood mononuclear cells (PBMCs), taken at new diagnosis, from a patient treated with antithyroid drugs.

In DNA, the CDR3 is TGTGCCAGCTGGGACAGGGGGCGATGGGAGACCCAGTACTTC. It yields the protein CASWDRGRWETQYF. The chain joins TRBV27 to TRBJ2-5, with 12 nucleotides matching TRBD1. This CDR3 contains 14 residues. Trimming cost V 8 bases and J 5 bases; bases outside gene matches: 6. Per the germline V gene, CDR1 is MNHEY and CDR2 is SMNVEV (reference sequence).